Given below is one T cell receptor beta chain in context. A Seattle source enrolled patients during active infection and followed them longitudinally. The sample is drawn from a study of blood T cell repertoires in COVID-19. Across the study: The study drew acute and convalescent COVID-19 samples from the United States, Italy and Spain. Sources were T cells, B-cell-depleted T cells, or PBMCs; the material itself was cDNA or gDNA.

Germline V CDR1 and CDR2: SGDLS, YYNGEE. This CDR3 spans 17 amino acids. Trimming removed 0 bases at V and 3 bases at J, with 18 bases between. Original data processing: Estimates of nucleated cell counts were drawn from the amplification of reference gene primers. TCRdb's copy holds only in-frame clones and misses some; the assay was immunoSEQ multiplex PCR. That table gives V, J and clone size, and the DNA gave D and trimming. The data hold approximately 300,000 clones, with around 89% observed a single time. The chain employs TRBV9 and TRBJ1-2; the D gene is possibly TRBD1 (6 bases). This TCR came from a woman aged 40 to 50 with COVID-19, enrolled during active disease. The sample comprised peripheral blood. The CDR3 DNA follows: TGTGCCAGCAGCGTAGCTTTCGGGGGGCGGGTGGACTATGGCTACACCTTC. Translation: CASSVAFGGRVDYGYTF.